The next 4 T cell receptor beta chains were all read from a single sample in a study of T-cell reconstitution after alpha-beta-depleted transplantation in children. Unique molecular identifiers were built into the TCRbeta library. Each CDR3 protein gets one entry after TCRdb re-called the PCR reads with MiXCR. The profile covers 200,000 to 250,000 distinct CDR3 sequences, with around 7.7% appearing a single time and roughly 35% taken by the ten largest. This material consisted of PBMCs, mostly from graft donor cells, taken 360 days after TCRalphabeta/CD19-depleted stem cell transplant. Receptors were obtained from a male patient between 2 and 10 years old who had a stem cell transplant for acute myeloid leukemia, so the T cells may come from the graft donor.

This clonotype has only a few counts. The chain joins TRBV6-6 to TRBJ1-1; the D gene is possibly TRBD1 (6 bases). The germline V and J ends were trimmed by 2 bases and 8 bases, with 12 bases remaining between them. The CDR3 consists of 13 residues. Per germline, CDR1 MNHNY and CDR2 SVGAGI (reference sequence). CDR3 protein: CASSYGADREAFF. The CDR3 DNA reads TGTGCCAGCAGTTACGGGGCGGACAGAGAAGCTTTCTTT.

The chain combines TRBV29-1 with TRBJ2-1; 14 bases align to TRBD2. This CDR3 is 15 amino acids long. V lost 5 bases and J lost 8; bases outside the gene matches: 8. Germline V CDR1 and CDR2: SQVTM, ANQGSEA. DNA of the CDR3: TGCAGCGTTCTCGGGACTAGCGGGAGAAGCTATGAGCAGTTCTTC. Translation: CSVLGTSGRSYEQFF.

The chain links TRBV18 to TRBJ2-3; possible D gene TRBD1, 6 bases. Per germline, CDR1 KGHSH and CDR2 LQKENI. This CDR3 contains 16 residues. Trimming pared 4 bases from V and 3 bases from J, leaving 17 bases between. The CDR3 coding sequence is TGTGCCAGCTCACAGGGACACCCGAGAGGTACAGATACGCAGTATTTT. Translating it yields CASSQGHPRGTDTQYF. Complete variable domain (other parts from reference TRBV18 and TRBJ2-3): NAGVMQNPRHLVRRRGQEARLRCSPMKGHSHVYWYRQLPEEGLKFMVYLQKENIIDESGMPKERFSAEFPKEGPSILRIQQVVRGDSAAYFCASSQGHPRGTDTQYFGPGTRLTVL.

This clonotype was counted many times. DNA for the CDR3: TGTGCCAGCAGTTCGACAGGGGGCGCGTACACTGAAGCTTTCTTT. Amino acid sequence: CASSSTGGAYTEAFF. This chain uses TRBV12-3 or TRBV12-4 with TRBJ1-1; 10 bases match TRBD1. J lost 3 bases, V lost 4 bases, and 5 bases had no gene match. The CDR3 loop spans 15 amino acids.